This T cell receptor (beta chain) was identified in a study of Ad26.COV2.S vaccination and SARS-CoV-2 variants. Overall study context: A participant enrolled in the COV1001 Ad26.COV2.S trial arm provided the sample.

The germline V gene has CDR1 MNHEY and CDR2 SVGEGT. The CDR3 runs 18 residues. V was clipped by 5 bases and J by 0 bases, with 22 bases between them. Note on this clone: Its antigen remains unidentified.

Treatment given: 15 to 20 received Ad26.COV2.S at low or high dose, single or two shots; five or six received placebo; per-sample allocation not given. On day 63 after the first injection, vaccine and placebo recipients gave samples. An adult of 18-55 years in Boston served as donor. Assay: immunoSEQ multiplex PCR; the TCRdb copy retains only in-frame clones and omits some. Of about 390,000 clones listed, roughly nine tenths are singletons. Notes on the study in general: The study found similar non-spike TCR breadth in vaccine and placebo recipients.

The TCR comes from a person between 18 and 65 years old who received the Ad26.COV2.S COVID-19 vaccine or a placebo. The source material was peripheral blood, sampled in a trial of Ad26.COV2.S vaccine versus placebo. The chain combines TRBV6-2 or TRBV6-3 with TRBJ1-1, with unresolved D. The CDR3 DNA reads as TGTGCCAGCAGTCCGGATCTTGGCCCTCTTGCTATGAACACTGAAGCTTTCTTT. This gives the protein CASSPDLGPLAMNTEAFF.